The 10 T cell receptor beta chains in this list originate from one sample, sequenced in a study of CD8 T cells in ankylosing spondylitis. Broader study findings: What appeared characteristic of ankylosing spondylitis blood was a TCR beta motif of 7 or 8 highly homologous variants.

Each CDR3 protein gets one entry after TCRdb re-called the 5' RACE reads with MiXCR. The table includes approximately 440,000 distinct CDR3 sequences, 15% to 20% detected once. Their antigen targets remain unknown. The sample taken for sequencing was blood, either unsorted or a sorted T cell fraction (not recorded which). The source of these receptors is a male donor with ankylosing spondylitis.

The chain carries TRBV5-1 and TRBJ2-5; 11 positions agree with TRBD2. CDR3 length: 15 amino acids. The V gene's germline CDR1 is SGHRS and CDR2 YFSETQ. The J segment lost 6 bases and the V segment lost 4 bases, leaving 8 bases of the junction unmatched. DNA of the CDR3: TGCGCCAGCAGCCTAACTAGCGGGAGTTCGAAGACCCAGTACTTC. Protein sequence: CASSLTSGSSKTQYF.

The gene calls are TRBV20-1 and TRBJ1-5; D gene ambiguous. This CDR3 is built from 16 residues. With 6 bases removed from V and 1 base from J, the gap between germline ends came to 19 bases. The germline V gene encodes CDR1 DFQATT and CDR2 SNEGSKA (reference sequence). CDR3 in DNA: TGCAGTGCCAGCCTTAGTACTGGGGTAAGCAATCAGCCCCAGCATTTT. It codes for CSASLSTGVSNQPQHF.

The rearrangement joins TRBV5-4 to TRBJ1-2, with a possible D match to TRBD1 (6 bases). V shed 5 bases and J shed 4 bases, with 12 bases lying between them. The CDR3 is 13 amino acids. Germline V gene lookup returns CDR1 SGHNT and CDR2 YYREEE (reference sequence). CDR3 DNA sequence: TGTGCCAGCAGTTTACAGGGTACCTATGGCTACACCTTC. Encoded protein: CASSLQGTYGYTF.

This clonotype was counted at least ten times. The chain carries TRBV12-3 or TRBV12-4 and TRBJ1-1, with D uncertain. Deletions cut 3 bases from V and 1 base from J, with 3 bases between. The CDR3 consists of 12 residues. DNA for the CDR3: TGTGCCAGCAGTTTCGAGAACACTGAAGCTTTCTTT. Translated, it gives CASSFENTEAFF.

This clonotype appeared a few times. The V and J genes are TRBV5-1 and TRBJ2-1; D perhaps matches TRBD2 (6 bases). The V gene's germline CDR1 is SGHRS and CDR2 YFSETQ. The CDR3 runs to 14 residues. V was shortened by 0 bases and J by 6 bases, with 10 bases between the two germline ends. CDR3 amino acids: CASSLALTSNEQFF. The DNA for the CDR3 is TGCGCCAGCAGCTTGGCCTTGACTAGCAATGAGCAGTTCTTC.

In its sample, this clonotype was seen a few times. CDR3 loop: CASSFGTGGTNYGYTF. CDR3 DNA sequence: TGTGCCAGCAGCTTCGGGACAGGGGGAACTAACTATGGCTACACCTTC. The chain couples TRBV5-6 to TRBJ1-2; 11 bases fit TRBD1. The CDR3 contains 16 residues. The V gene end was trimmed by 2 bases and the J gene end by 0 bases; junction bases not matched to a gene: 3. Germline V gene lookup returns CDR1 SGHDT and CDR2 YYEEEE.

This clonotype showed up just a few times. This sequence joins TRBV3-1 and TRBJ2-5; D unresolved. Germline values: CDR1 LGHDT, CDR2 YNNKEL (reference sequence). The ends were cut back, 2 bases at V and 2 bases at J, with 9 bases in the middle. The CDR3 length is 14 residues. CDR3 region: CASSQFMRQETQYF. CDR3 sequence (DNA): TGTGCCAGCAGCCAATTCATGCGGCAAGAGACCCAGTACTTC.

This chain uses TRBV20-1 with TRBJ2-3, with 8 nucleotides matching TRBD2. This CDR3 is built from 16 residues. From germline, CDR1 is DFQATT and CDR2 SNEGSKA (reference sequence). V dropped 0 bases and J dropped 1; count of bases not matched to a gene: 6. In DNA form, the CDR3 reads TGCAGTGCTAGAGATCGGGTCGGGGGGGGCACAGATACGCAGTATTTT. Its translation is CSARDRVGGGTDTQYF.

This clonotype was recorded many times. The chain carries TRBV4-3 and TRBJ2-3; no clear D gene. CDR3 size: 14 residues. Germline V gene lookup returns CDR1 LGHNA and CDR2 YSLEER. V gave up 3 bases and J gave up 1 base, with 8 bases separating them. The CDR3 reads CASSHSDRTDTQYF. DNA for the CDR3: TGCGCCAGCAGCCATTCGGACCGCACAGATACGCAGTATTTT.

This clonotype has just a few counts. This chain links TRBV20-1 with TRBJ2-1, with 7 bases identical to TRBD2. This CDR3 is built from 13 residues. The V and J ends lost 3 bases and 4 bases, in that order; junction bases with no gene match: 3. Per germline, CDR1 DFQATT and CDR2 SNEGSKA (reference sequence). The CDR3: CSARASGYNEQFF. In DNA form, the CDR3 reads TGCAGTGCTAGGGCTAGCGGTTACAATGAGCAGTTCTTC.